This T cell receptor (beta chain) stems from a study of CD8 T cells in Susac syndrome. Random hexamers were used to reverse transcribe about 0.5 to 1 ug of RNA. TCRdb passed the immunoSEQ multiplex PCR reads through MiXCR, listing each CDR3 protein once. The sample contains some 200,000 distinct CDR3 sequences, approximately 94% of which appear only once. The length of the CDR3 is 13 residues. V shed 8 bases and J 5 bases; nucleotides not matched to a gene: 6. Germline CDR1 is MNHEY and CDR2 is SMNVEV (reference sequence). The genes are TRBV27 and TRBJ2-4; 7 positions agree with TRBD1. The clonotype originates from a human donor with Susac syndrome. Sequencing input: CD4+ T cells from PBMCs. The CDR3 DNA follows: TGTGCCAGCTCCCGGGACAGAGAAAACATTCAGTACTTC. Its translation: CASSRDRENIQYF.